The clone carrying this TCR beta chain was counted a few times. Profiled with immunoSEQ multiplex PCR; TCRdb holds only in-frame clones, not every one. The sample shows 65,000 to 95,000 clones, around 91% of them seen only once. The source of the sample is a study of T cell changes during pregnancy in multiple sclerosis. The trim removed 1 base at V and 10 bases at J, leaving 4 bases unmatched. The germline gives CDR1 MNHNS, CDR2 SASEGT. CDR3 length: 15 amino acids. The chain has TRBV6-1 and TRBJ1-6; 10 bases agree with TRBD1. Sequenced here: peripheral blood, sampled before pregnancy. The source of this sequence is a female donor with multiple sclerosis, enrolled in a pregnancy study. CDR3 in amino acids: CASSEEETGGSPLHF. In DNA form, the CDR3 reads TGTGCCAGCAGTGAAGAAGAGACAGGGGGCTCACCCCTCCACTTT.